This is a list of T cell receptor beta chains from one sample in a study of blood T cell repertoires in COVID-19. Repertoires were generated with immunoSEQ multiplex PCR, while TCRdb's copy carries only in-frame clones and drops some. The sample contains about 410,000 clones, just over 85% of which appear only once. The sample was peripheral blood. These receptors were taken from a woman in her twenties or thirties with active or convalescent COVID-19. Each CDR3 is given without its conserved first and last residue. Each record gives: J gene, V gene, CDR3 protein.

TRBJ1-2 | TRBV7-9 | ASSLNLRNRPPGYT
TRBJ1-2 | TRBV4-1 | ASSLQYRESPYGYT
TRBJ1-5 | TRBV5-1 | ASKLTSFSNQPQH
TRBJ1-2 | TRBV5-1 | ASSPGQADSGGYT
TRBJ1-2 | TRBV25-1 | ASSPLPLNT
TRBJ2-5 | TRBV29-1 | SVVPSGVPRETQY
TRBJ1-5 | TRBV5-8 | ASSPFGGGDQPQH
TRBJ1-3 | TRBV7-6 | ASSLQGKSSGNTIY
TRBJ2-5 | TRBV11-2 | ASSLDWTSETQY
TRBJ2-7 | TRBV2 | AIGQGSVYEQY
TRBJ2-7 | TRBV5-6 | ASSFSSQGEQY
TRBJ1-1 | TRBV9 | ASSVGAGVNTEAF
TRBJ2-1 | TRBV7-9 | ASSLITSGRAYEQF
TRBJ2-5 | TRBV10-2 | ASKRGRQETQY
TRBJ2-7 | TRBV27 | ASSLPGTGFYEQY
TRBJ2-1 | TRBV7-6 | ASSPGQGSGVYEQF
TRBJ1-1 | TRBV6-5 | ASSHYQTAAPEAF
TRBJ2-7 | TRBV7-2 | ASRGLAGDEQY
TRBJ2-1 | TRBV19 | ASRGTGTSGRGSYNEQF